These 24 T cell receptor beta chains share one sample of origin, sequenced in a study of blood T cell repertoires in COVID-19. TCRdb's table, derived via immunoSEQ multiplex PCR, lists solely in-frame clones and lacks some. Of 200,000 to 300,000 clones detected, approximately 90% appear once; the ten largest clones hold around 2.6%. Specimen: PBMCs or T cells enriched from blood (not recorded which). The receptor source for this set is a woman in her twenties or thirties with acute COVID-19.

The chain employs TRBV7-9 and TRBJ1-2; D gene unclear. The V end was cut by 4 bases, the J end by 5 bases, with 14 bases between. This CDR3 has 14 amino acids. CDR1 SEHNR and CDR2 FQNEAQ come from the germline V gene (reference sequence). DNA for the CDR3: TGTGCCAGCAGCTCTAATGCGAGGCGATATGGCTACACCTTC. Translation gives CASSSNARRYGYTF.

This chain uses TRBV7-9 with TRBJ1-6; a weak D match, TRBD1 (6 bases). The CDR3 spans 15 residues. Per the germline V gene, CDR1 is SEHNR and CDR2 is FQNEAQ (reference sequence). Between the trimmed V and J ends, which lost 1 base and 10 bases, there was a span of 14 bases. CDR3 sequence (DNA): TGTGCCAGCAGCTTAGTACAGGGTGGGTCATCACCCCTCCACTTT. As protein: CASSLVQGGSSPLHF.

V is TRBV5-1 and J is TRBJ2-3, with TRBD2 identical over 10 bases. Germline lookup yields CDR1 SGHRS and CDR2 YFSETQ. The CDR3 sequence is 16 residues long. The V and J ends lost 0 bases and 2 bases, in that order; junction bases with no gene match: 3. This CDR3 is CASSLELAGLTDTQYF. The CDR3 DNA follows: TGCGCCAGCAGCTTGGAACTAGCGGGACTCACAGATACGCAGTATTTT.

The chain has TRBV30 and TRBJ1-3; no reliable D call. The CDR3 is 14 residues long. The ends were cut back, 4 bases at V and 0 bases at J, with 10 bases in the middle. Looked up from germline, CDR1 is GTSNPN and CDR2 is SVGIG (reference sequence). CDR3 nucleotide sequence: TGTGCCTGGACGGTACGGGGCTCTGGAAACACCATATATTTT. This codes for CAWTVRGSGNTIYF.

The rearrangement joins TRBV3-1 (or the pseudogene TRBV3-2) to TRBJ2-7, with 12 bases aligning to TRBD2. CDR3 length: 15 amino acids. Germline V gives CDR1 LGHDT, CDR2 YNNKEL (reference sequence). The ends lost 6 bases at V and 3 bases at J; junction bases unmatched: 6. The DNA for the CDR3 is TGTGCCAGCAGAACGACTAGCGGGGGAGGCTACGAGCAGTACTTC. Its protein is CASRTTSGGGYEQYF.

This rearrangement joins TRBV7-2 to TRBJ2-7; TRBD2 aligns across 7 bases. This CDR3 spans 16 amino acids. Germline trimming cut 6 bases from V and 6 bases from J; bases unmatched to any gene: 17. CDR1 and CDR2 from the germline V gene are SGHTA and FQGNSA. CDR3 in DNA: TGTGCCAGCAGTCTGGGGGGGGATGGGGTTCAGGGCGAGCAGTACTTC. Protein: CASSLGGDGVQGEQYF.

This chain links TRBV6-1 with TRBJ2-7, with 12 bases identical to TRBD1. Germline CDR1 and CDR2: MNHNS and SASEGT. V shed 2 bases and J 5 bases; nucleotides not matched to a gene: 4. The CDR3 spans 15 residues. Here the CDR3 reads CASSELGQGANEQYF. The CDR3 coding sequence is TGTGCCAGCAGTGAATTGGGACAGGGGGCCAACGAGCAGTACTTC.

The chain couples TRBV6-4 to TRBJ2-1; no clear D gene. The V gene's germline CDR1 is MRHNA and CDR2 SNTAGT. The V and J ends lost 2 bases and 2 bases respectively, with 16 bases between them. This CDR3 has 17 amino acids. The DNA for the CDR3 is TGTGCCAGCAGTGACAAGTGGGCTTTGAAGGCCTACAATGAGCAGTTCTTC. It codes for CASSDKWALKAYNEQFF.

CDR3 bases: TGTGCCAGCAGCTTGGCCGGCCCATTAAGGCGGGGCTACACCTTC. Residues: CASSLAGPLRRGYTF. V is TRBV5-8 and J is TRBJ1-2; D is ambiguous. The CDR3 totals 15 residues. Trimming took off 0 bases at V and 8 bases at J, with 17 bases between the two ends. The germline CDR1 and CDR2 sequences are SGHTS and YDEGEE.

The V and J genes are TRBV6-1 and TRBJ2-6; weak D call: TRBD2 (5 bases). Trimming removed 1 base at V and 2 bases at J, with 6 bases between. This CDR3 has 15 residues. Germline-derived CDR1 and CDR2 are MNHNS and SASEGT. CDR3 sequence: CASSEDGTGANVLTF. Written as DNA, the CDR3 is TGTGCCAGCAGTGAAGACGGGACTGGGGCCAACGTCCTGACTTTC.

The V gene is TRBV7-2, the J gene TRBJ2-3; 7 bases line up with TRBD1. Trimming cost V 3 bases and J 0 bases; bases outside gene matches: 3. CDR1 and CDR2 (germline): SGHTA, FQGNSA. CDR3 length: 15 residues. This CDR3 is CASSFLTGSTDTQYF. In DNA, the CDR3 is TGTGCCAGCAGCTTCCTGACAGGGAGCACAGATACGCAGTATTTT.

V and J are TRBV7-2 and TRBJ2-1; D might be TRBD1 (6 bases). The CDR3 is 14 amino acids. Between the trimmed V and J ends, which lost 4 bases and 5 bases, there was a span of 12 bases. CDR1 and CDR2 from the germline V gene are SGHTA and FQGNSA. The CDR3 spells CASSSDRLNNEQFF. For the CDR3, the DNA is TGTGCCAGCAGCTCCGACAGGCTTAACAATGAGCAGTTCTTC.

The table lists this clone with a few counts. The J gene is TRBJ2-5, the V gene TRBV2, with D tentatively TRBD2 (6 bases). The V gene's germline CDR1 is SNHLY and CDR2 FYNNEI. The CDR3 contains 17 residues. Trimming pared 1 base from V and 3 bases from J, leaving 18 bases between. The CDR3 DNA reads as TGTGCCAGCAGTGAAGATGGGAGGTCAGGGCGGAAAGAGACCCAGTACTTC. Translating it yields CASSEDGRSGRKETQYF.

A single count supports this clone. CDR3 region: CSVAERGLEQFF. The CDR3 nucleotides read TGCAGCGTTGCGGAGAGGGGGCTTGAGCAGTTCTTC. The V and J genes are TRBV29-1 and TRBJ2-1; 7 bases align to TRBD1. This CDR3 has 12 amino acids. Germline CDR1 reads SQVTM; CDR2 reads ANQGSEA. V lost 4 bases and J lost 9; bases outside the gene matches: 6.

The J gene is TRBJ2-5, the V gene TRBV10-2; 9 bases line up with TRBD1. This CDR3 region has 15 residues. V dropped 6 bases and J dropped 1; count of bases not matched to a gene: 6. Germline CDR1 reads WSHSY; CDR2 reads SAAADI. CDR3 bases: TGCGCCAGCAGAGTGACAGGGGGTAGCCAAGAGACCCAGTACTTC. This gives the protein CASRVTGGSQETQYF.

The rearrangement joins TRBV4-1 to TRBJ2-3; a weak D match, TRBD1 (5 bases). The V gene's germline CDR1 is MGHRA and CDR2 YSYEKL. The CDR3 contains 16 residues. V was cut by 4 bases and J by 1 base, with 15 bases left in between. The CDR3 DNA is TGCGCCAGCAGCCCCCGACTGGCAGGGCGCACAGATACGCAGTATTTT. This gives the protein CASSPRLAGRTDTQYF.

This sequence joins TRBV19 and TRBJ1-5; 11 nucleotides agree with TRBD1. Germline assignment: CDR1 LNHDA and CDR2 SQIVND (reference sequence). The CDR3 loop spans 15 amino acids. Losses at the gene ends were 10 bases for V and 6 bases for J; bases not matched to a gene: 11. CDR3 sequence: CATPRTGGISQPQHF. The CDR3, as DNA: TGTGCCACCCCTAGGACAGGGGGCATCTCTCAGCCCCAGCATTTT.

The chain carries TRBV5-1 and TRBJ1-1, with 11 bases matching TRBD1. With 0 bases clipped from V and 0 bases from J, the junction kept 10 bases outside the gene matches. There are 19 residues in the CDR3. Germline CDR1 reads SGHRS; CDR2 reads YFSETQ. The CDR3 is CASSLGLPGQGGMNTEAFF. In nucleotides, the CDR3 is TGCGCCAGCAGCTTGGGCCTTCCGGGACAGGGGGGAATGAACACTGAAGCTTTCTTT. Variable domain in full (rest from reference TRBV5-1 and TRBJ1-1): KAGVTQTPRYLIKTRGQQVTLSCSPISGHRSVSWYQQTPGQGLQFLFEYFSETQRNKGNFPGRFSGRQFSNSRSEMNVSTLELGDSALYLCASSLGLPGQGGMNTEAFFGQGTRLTVV.

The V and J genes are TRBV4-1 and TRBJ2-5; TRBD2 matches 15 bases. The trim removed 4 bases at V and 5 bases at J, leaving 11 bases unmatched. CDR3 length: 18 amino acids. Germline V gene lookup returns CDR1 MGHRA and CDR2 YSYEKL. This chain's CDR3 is CASSLTGTSGGMEETQYF. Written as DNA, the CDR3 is TGCGCCAGCAGCCTAACCGGGACTAGCGGGGGGATGGAGGAGACCCAGTACTTC.

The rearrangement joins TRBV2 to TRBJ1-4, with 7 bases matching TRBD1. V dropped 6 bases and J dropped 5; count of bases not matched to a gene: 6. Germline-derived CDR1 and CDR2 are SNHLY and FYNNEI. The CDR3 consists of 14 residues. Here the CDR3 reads CASSQGQRNEKLFF. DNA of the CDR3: TGTGCCAGCAGCCAGGGACAGCGGAATGAAAAACTGTTTTTT.

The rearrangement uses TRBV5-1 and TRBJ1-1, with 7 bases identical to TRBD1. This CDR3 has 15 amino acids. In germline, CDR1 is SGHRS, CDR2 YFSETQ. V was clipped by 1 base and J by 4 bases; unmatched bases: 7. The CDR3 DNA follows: TGCGCCAGCAGCTTGTGGCAGGGGGTAGGCACTGAAGCTTTCTTT. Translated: CASSLWQGVGTEAFF.

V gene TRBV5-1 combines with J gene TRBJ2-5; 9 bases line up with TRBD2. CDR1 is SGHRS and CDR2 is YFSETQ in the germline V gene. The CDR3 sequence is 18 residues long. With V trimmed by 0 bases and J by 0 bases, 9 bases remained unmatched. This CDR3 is CASSLVGATSGYQETQYF. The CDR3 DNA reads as TGCGCCAGCAGCTTGGTGGGGGCGACTAGCGGATACCAAGAGACCCAGTACTTC.

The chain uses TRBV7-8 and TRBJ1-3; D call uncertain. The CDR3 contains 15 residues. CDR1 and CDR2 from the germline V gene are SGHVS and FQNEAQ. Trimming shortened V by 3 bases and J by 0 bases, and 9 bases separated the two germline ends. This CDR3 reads CASSFIGGSGNTIYF. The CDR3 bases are TGTGCCAGCAGCTTTATCGGAGGCTCTGGAAACACCATATATTTT. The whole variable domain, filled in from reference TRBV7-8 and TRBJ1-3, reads GAGVSQSPRYKVAKRGQDVALRCDPISGHVSLFWYQQALGQGPEFLTYFQNEAQLDKSGLPSDRFFAERPEGSVSTLKIQRTQQEDSAVYLCASSFIGGSGNTIYFGEGSWLTVV.

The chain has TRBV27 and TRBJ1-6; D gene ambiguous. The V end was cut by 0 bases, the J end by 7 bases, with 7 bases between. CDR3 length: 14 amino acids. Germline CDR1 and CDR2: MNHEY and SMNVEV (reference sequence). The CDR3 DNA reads TGTGCCAGCAGTTTATCGATGCGAAATTCACCCCTCCACTTT. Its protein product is CASSLSMRNSPLHF.